One and the same sample provided the 21 T cell receptor beta chains below, sequenced in a study of early T cells in non-severe SARS-CoV-2 infection. One entry per CDR3 protein, called by TCRdb with MiXCR from the 5' RACE reads. The repertoire consists of 80,000 or so distinct CDR3 sequences, with 5% to 6.5% occurring once and the leading ten covering under 10%. Sequenced input: whole blood. The receptors stem from an adult who was a healthcare worker with PCR-confirmed SARS-CoV-2 infection or an uninfected control (not recorded which).

This clonotype has a count of ten or more. The chain recombines TRBV7-8 with TRBJ2-3; 9 bases map to TRBD1. The CDR3 consists of 15 residues. Trimming removed 3 bases from V and 6 bases from J; junction bases left unmatched: 7. Germline V gene data show CDR1 as SGHVS and CDR2 as FQNEAQ. This CDR3 reads CASSLGDREFDTQYF. The CDR3 DNA sequence: TGTGCCAGCAGCTTGGGGGACAGGGAATTCGATACGCAGTATTTT.

The sample holds many counts of this clonotype. The chain links TRBV7-2 to TRBJ2-3; D possibly corresponds to TRBD2 (6 bases). Germline loops: CDR1 SGHTA, CDR2 FQGNSA. The CDR3 runs 15 residues. Trimming left V 3 bases short and J 2 bases short, with 12 bases between. The CDR3 loop is CASSFTRGYTDTQYF. Written as DNA, the CDR3 is TGTGCCAGCAGCTTTACGCGGGGATACACAGATACGCAGTATTTT.

The sample holds a few counts of this clonotype. The rearrangement links TRBV2 to TRBJ1-1; D not resolved. The germline V and J ends were trimmed by 6 bases and 1 base, with 9 bases remaining between them. This CDR3 spans 13 amino acids. Germline V gene data show CDR1 as SNHLY and CDR2 as FYNNEI. This chain's CDR3 is CASRYAANTEAFF. In DNA form, the CDR3 reads TGTGCCAGCAGATACGCAGCGAACACTGAAGCTTTCTTT.

This clonotype appeared many times. This chain connects TRBV14 to TRBJ2-3, with D hard to call. The germline gives CDR1 SGHDN, CDR2 FVKESK. Deletions cut 3 bases from V and 2 bases from J, with 6 bases between. The CDR3 consists of 13 residues. The CDR3, as DNA: TGTGCCAGCAGCCAGGGTACCACAGATACGCAGTATTTT. Its translation: CASSQGTTDTQYF.

In its sample, this clonotype was seen many times. J is TRBJ1-1 and V is TRBV28; maybe TRBD1 (5 bases). Germline-derived CDR1 and CDR2 are MDHEN and SYDVKM. V lost 6 bases and J lost 9, with 14 bases in between. There are 12 residues in the CDR3. CDR3: CASSRGRGKAFF. CDR3 DNA: TGTGCCAGCAGCCGGGGACGTGGGAAAGCTTTCTTT.

This clonotype was seen only a few times. CDR3 loop: CASSVDLSGGALETQYF. The DNA for the CDR3 is TGTGCCAGCAGCGTAGATTTAAGCGGGGGGGCCCTCGAGACCCAGTACTTC. J is TRBJ2-5 and V is TRBV9; 10 nucleotides align to TRBD2. Germline V CDR1 and CDR2: SGDLS, YYNGEE. There are 17 residues in the CDR3. The junction had 10 bases not matched to a gene; V was cut back by 0 bases and J by 5 bases.

In its sample, this clonotype was seen many times. The CDR3 bases are TGTGCCAGCAGCGTAGCTACCACGGGGGGCTACGAGCAGTACTTC. Amino acid sequence: CASSVATTGGYEQYF. The chain has TRBV9 and TRBJ2-7; 7 nucleotides line up with TRBD2. Germline-derived CDR1 and CDR2 are SGDLS and YYNGEE. J gave up 3 bases and V 0 bases, and 6 bases lay outside the gene matches. This CDR3 is 15 amino acids long.

This clonotype was seen a handful of times. V usage is TRBV10-3 and J usage is TRBJ2-7, with D maybe TRBD1 (6 bases). This CDR3 is 14 amino acids long. The ends were cut back, 3 bases at V and 5 bases at J, with 14 bases in the middle. Germline values: CDR1 ENHRY, CDR2 SYGVKD. In DNA form, the CDR3 reads TGTGCCATCAGTGACAGGGGTAATCGCGACGAGCAGTACTTC. This gives the protein CAISDRGNRDEQYF.

This clonotype was picked up many times. This chain connects TRBV19 to TRBJ2-7, with 7 bases identical to TRBD1. The germline V gene has CDR1 LNHDA and CDR2 SQIVND (reference sequence). Germline trimming cut 10 bases from V and 5 bases from J; bases unmatched to any gene: 14. This CDR3 spans 14 amino acids. In DNA form, the CDR3 reads TGTGCCACGGCCGGAACAGGGGATCTTCACGAGCAGTACTTC. Protein product: CATAGTGDLHEQYF.

The CDR3 here is CASSEGGSLTGELFF. The CDR3 bases are TGTGCCAGCAGTGAAGGGGGATCTCTGACCGGGGAGCTGTTTTTT. This chain connects TRBV2 to TRBJ2-2; D remains unclear. Germline V gene lookup returns CDR1 SNHLY and CDR2 FYNNEI. Deletions cut 1 base from V and 5 bases from J, with 11 bases between. The length of the CDR3 is 15 residues.

This clonotype has at least ten counts. The V gene is TRBV4-2, the J gene TRBJ2-1; TRBD2 matches 9 bases. Trimming removed 4 bases from V and 4 bases from J; junction bases left unmatched: 11. Germline loops: CDR1 LGHNA, CDR2 YNFKEQ. The CDR3 spans 17 residues. CDR3 sequence reads: CASSPQVAGVPYNEQFF. CDR3 in DNA: TGTGCCAGCAGCCCTCAGGTAGCGGGAGTTCCGTACAATGAGCAGTTCTTC.

This clonotype was observed many times. This chain uses TRBV11-2 with TRBJ2-7; TRBD2 matches at 13 bases. The CDR3 runs to 15 residues. Germline trimming cut 2 bases from V and 3 bases from J; bases unmatched to any gene: 1. CDR1 and CDR2 (germline): SGHAT, FQNNGV. This chain's CDR3 is CASSLRTSGSYEQYF. In DNA, the CDR3 is TGTGCCAGCAGCTTAAGGACTAGCGGGAGCTACGAGCAGTACTTC.

This clonotype was found many times. The chain is built from TRBV29-1 and TRBJ2-5, with D unclear. The CDR3 spans 13 residues. Germline lookup yields CDR1 SQVTM and CDR2 ANQGSEA. Trimming left V 4 bases short and J 1 base short, with 10 bases between. The chain's CDR3 is CSVVVILQETQYF. Written as DNA, the CDR3 is TGCAGCGTTGTTGTAATTCTCCAAGAGACCCAGTACTTC.

The genes are TRBV19 and TRBJ1-1, with a tentative D call TRBD1 (6 bases). V was trimmed by 5 bases and J by 0 bases, leaving 10 bases between them. Germline CDR1 LNHDA, CDR2 SQIVND (reference sequence). The CDR3 runs 14 residues. The chain's CDR3 is CASSQGFVNTEAFF. CDR3 bases: TGTGCCAGTAGTCAGGGGTTTGTGAACACTGAAGCTTTCTTT. Combining the CDR3 with reference TRBV19 and TRBJ1-1 gives the whole variable domain DGGITQSPKYLFRKEGQNVTLSCEQNLNHDAMYWYRQDPGQGLRLIYYSQIVNDFQKGDIAEGYSVSREKKESFPLTVTSAQKNPTAFYLCASSQGFVNTEAFFGQGTRLTVV.

This clonotype has ten or more counts. This sequence joins TRBV20-1 and TRBJ2-6; the D gene could be TRBD1 or TRBD2 (6 bases each). There are 15 residues in the CDR3. The germline V gene encodes CDR1 DFQATT and CDR2 SNEGSKA (reference sequence). The germline V and J ends were trimmed by 3 bases and 0 bases, with 9 bases remaining between them. CDR3: CSASGGSSGANVLTF. CDR3 sequence (DNA): TGCAGTGCTAGCGGGGGCAGCTCTGGGGCCAACGTCCTGACTTTC.

This clonotype was recorded a few times. The DNA of the CDR3 is TGCGCCAGCAGCCAAGGTGGTGGGGGCCTTAATCTACCTTACAATGAGCAGTTCTTC. It translates to CASSQGGGGLNLPYNEQFF. V usage is TRBV4-1 and J usage is TRBJ2-1; possible D gene TRBD1, 6 bases. CDR1 MGHRA and CDR2 YSYEKL come from the germline V gene. The V end was cut by 1 base, the J end by 4 bases, with 23 bases between. This CDR3 has 19 residues.

This clonotype was recorded many times. The chain uses TRBV3-1 and TRBJ1-2; possible D gene TRBD1, 5 bases. The CDR3 is 13 residues long. Trimming took off 5 bases at V and 8 bases at J, with 15 bases between the two ends. Germline V lookup: CDR1 LGHDT, CDR2 YNNKEL (reference sequence). CDR3 nucleotide sequence: TGTGCCAGCAGCTTTGGACAAGAGGGAGGCTACACCTTC. Translating it yields CASSFGQEGGYTF.

This clonotype has only a few counts. V gene TRBV29-1 combines with J gene TRBJ2-1, with 11 nucleotides matching TRBD1. The CDR3 is 14 amino acids. CDR1 SQVTM and CDR2 ANQGSEA come from the germline V gene. V dropped 3 bases and J dropped 8; count of bases not matched to a gene: 6. The chain's CDR3 is CSVEDRGRKDEQFF. In DNA, the CDR3 is TGCAGCGTTGAGGACAGGGGGCGCAAGGATGAGCAGTTCTTC.

The chain links TRBV6-6 to TRBJ2-7; the match to TRBD1 covers 9 bases. Trimming took 6 bases from V and 7 from J; bases not matched to a gene: 7. The CDR3 totals 13 residues. Germline CDR1 is MNHNY and CDR2 is SVGAGI (reference sequence). DNA of the CDR3: TGTGCCAGCAGCAGGGGACAGGGCGGGGAGCAGTACTTC. Amino acid sequence: CASSRGQGGEQYF.

At least ten counts were recorded for this clonotype. This chain links TRBV7-2 with TRBJ2-7; 10 positions agree with TRBD2. The CDR3 contains 14 residues. Germline-derived CDR1 and CDR2 are SGHTA and FQGNSA. J was trimmed by 3 bases and V by 5 bases; bases with no gene match: 4. The CDR3 DNA reads TGTGCCAGCAGCGATGGGACTAGCGTCTACGAGCAGTACTTC. Translating gives CASSDGTSVYEQYF.

This chain connects TRBV3-1 to TRBJ2-4; TRBD1 aligns across 8 bases. Germline assignment: CDR1 LGHDT and CDR2 YNNKEL (reference sequence). The CDR3 has 11 amino acids. The V and J ends lost 3 bases and 13 bases, in that order; junction bases with no gene match: 2. The chain's CDR3 is CASSHGQGQYF. In DNA, the CDR3 is TGTGCCAGCAGCCACGGACAGGGACAGTACTTC.